This TCR beta chain stems from a study of blood T cells in healthy people across ages. A second PCR of roughly 7 to 11 cycles used a sample-barcoded 5' primer and a J-beta primer mix. TCRdb itself ran the 5' RACE reads through MiXCR, one entry per CDR3 protein. Of around 1,900,000 distinct CDR3 sequences in the sample, about 39% are singletons; the top ten hold 23%. This clonotype has only a few counts. CDR1 is SGHVS, CDR2 FNYEAQ, per germline. The CDR3 covers 14 residues. Deletions cut 5 bases from V and 0 bases from J, with 11 bases between. This sequence was found in a human donor in good health. The sequencing input was blood. This rearrangement joins TRBV7-6 to TRBJ2-7, with D unclear. The CDR3 reads CASSAEIGSYEQYF. The CDR3 coding sequence is TGTGCCAGCAGCGCTGAAATCGGCTCCTACGAGCAGTACTTC.